These T cell receptor beta chains were read from a single sample in a study of CD8 T cells in Susac syndrome. TCRdb analysed the immunoSEQ multiplex PCR reads with MiXCR anew, one entry per CDR3 protein. This sample has about 210,000 distinct CDR3 sequences; 94% occur once, and the top ten carry approximately 0.15%. Sequencing was performed on CD4+ T cells from PBMCs. These receptors were obtained from a human donor with Susac syndrome. The CDR3 runs from the conserved cysteine through the conserved F or W. The order of the fields is D gene, J gene, V gene, CDR3 protein. The D gene is left open where the match is weak.

TRBD1,TRBJ1-2,TRBV6-4,CASSSTGAGGGYTF
TRBD2,TRBJ2-3,TRBV7-3,CASSSGASGVFTDTQYF
-,TRBJ1-1,TRBV29-1,CSVVQGNTEAFF
-,TRBJ1-1,TRBV6-2/TRBV6-3,CATLSRDTATEAFF
TRBD1,TRBJ1-1,TRBV7-9,CASRPPGQGSTEAFF
-,TRBJ1-1,TRBV7-9,CASSGRGEGTEAFF
TRBD1,TRBJ1-5,TRBV19,CASSTGTGAGQPQHF
-,TRBJ1-5,TRBV6-6,CASSYVGDQPQHF
-,TRBJ1-1,TRBV7-9,CASSLGRWEDEAFF
TRBD2,TRBJ2-5,TRBV5-1,CASSLASGGEETQYF
TRBD1,TRBJ1-4,TRBV20-1,CSAQDRGSEKLFF